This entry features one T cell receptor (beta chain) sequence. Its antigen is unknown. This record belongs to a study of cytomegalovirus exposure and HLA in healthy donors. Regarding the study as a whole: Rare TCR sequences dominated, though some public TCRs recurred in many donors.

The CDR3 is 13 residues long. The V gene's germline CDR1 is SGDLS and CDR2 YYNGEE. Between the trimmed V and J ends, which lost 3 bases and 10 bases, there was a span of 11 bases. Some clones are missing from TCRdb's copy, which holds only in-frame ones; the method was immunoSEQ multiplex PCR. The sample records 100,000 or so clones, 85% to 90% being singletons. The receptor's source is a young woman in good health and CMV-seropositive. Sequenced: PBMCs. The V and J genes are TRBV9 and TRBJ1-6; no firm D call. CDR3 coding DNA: TGTGCCAGCAGCGCAGCGTATGGGTCACCCCTCCACTTT. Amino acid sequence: CASSAAYGSPLHF.